Listed below are T cell receptor beta chains from one sample, sequenced in a study of breast tumors, draining lymph nodes, adjacent tissues. TCRdb analysed the multiplex PCR reads with MiXCR anew, one entry per CDR3 protein. Here the sample spans 15,000 to 20,000 distinct CDR3 sequences, just under 45% being singletons. Sequenced input: tumor-adjacent breast tissue. The receptors come from a female donor with breast cancer. Some clones in this sample may be carry-over from other donors' samples. Both conserved end residues are part of each CDR3. A D gene is named only where the DNA matches it firmly. Expanded clones are given a class, and other clones once, few, many or no size at all.

>NA|TRBD1|TRBV24-1|TRBJ2-3
TGTGCCACCAGTGAAACAACAGGGGCGCATACGCAGTATTTT
CATSETTGAHTQYF
>medium-sized|NA|TRBV5-6|TRBJ2-7
TGTGCCAGCAGCGTATACAGGGCGGATGGCTACGAGCAGTACTTC
CASSVYRADGYEQYF
>NA|TRBD2|TRBV20-1|TRBJ2-1
TGCAGTGCTAGATCTCAGGGACTAGGGCAGTTCTTC
CSARSQGLGQFF
>NA|TRBD2|TRBV20-1|TRBJ2-1
TGCAGTGCTAGTACGGGACTAGCGGGCGGAATACGGGGGTTCTTC
CSASTGLAGGIRGFF
>many|NA|TRBV29-1|TRBJ2-5
TGCAGCGCTGGTTGGGTCCAAGAGACCCAGTACTTC
CSAGWVQETQYF
>NA|TRBD1|TRBV2|TRBJ1-2
TGTGCCAGCAGTGAAACCGCGACAGGGGTGGGTGGCTACACCTTC
CASSETATGVGGYTF
>many|TRBD1|TRBV12-5|TRBJ1-1
TGTGCTAGTGGTTTGGTACGGGGGACAGTGGGCGCTGAAGCTTTCTTT
CASGLVRGTVGAEAFF
>NA|TRBD2|TRBV7-6|TRBJ2-7
TGTGCCAGCAGCTTTAGCTCGGCGGGAGGTTTTTACGAGCAGTACTTC
CASSFSSAGGFYEQYF
>once|TRBD2|TRBV7-6|TRBJ2-7
TGTGCCAGCAGCGCCTCTCCGGGACTACCCTACGAGCAGTACTTC
CASSASPGLPYEQYF
>many|TRBD1|TRBV6-5|TRBJ2-3
TGTGCCAGCAGTCACCTCGGGACAGGGGGCTCGGATACGCAGTATTTT
CASSHLGTGGSDTQYF
>medium-sized|TRBD1|TRBV20-1|TRBJ2-7
TGCAGTGCTAAGGGACAGGGAGGCGAGCAGTACTTC
CSAKGQGGEQYF
>NA|NA|TRBV5-1|TRBJ1-2
NA
CASSFYICSAGRSGYTF
>NA|NA|TRBV28|TRBJ1-1
TGTACCAGCAGGCCAGGGAGGCAGAACACTGAAGCTTTCTTT
CTSRPGRQNTEAFF
>NA|NA|TRBV7-2|TRBJ2-1
TGTGCCAGCAGCTTAGGCTGGTTAGCTGAGCAGTTCTTC
CASSLGWLAEQFF
>NA|TRBD2|TRBV7-9|TRBJ2-1
TGTGCCAGCAGCTTAGGGGATAGCGGGAGCCCCGAGCAGTTCTTC
CASSLGDSGSPEQFF